This T cell receptor beta chain derives from a study of OX40 agonist ivuxolimab in advanced cancers. The wider study: Every 2 weeks, ivuxolimab was infused into the patients intravenously at between 0.01 and 10 mg/kg. The dose-escalation cohort had hepatocellular carcinoma, melanoma, renal cell or head and neck cancer. Of the participants, about 40% had some prior anti-PD-1, anti-PD-L1 or anti-CTLA-4 therapy, which was allowed.

This clone has only one observation. The table came from immunoSEQ multiplex PCR; TCRdb's copy has only in-frame clones and leaves some out. This table has about 97,000 clones, 70% to 90% appearing once. CDR1 is MNHEY and CDR2 is SVGAGI in the germline V gene. V lost 0 bases and J 5 bases, leaving 13 bases between the germline ends. The CDR3 spans 15 residues. The V gene is TRBV6-5, the J gene TRBJ1-2; D call uncertain. The sequences come from CD4+ or CD8+ T cells sorted from blood, collected in a trial of the OX40 agonist ivuxolimab. This sequence was found in an adult with an advanced solid tumor such as melanoma, head and neck, liver or kidney cancer. The chain's CDR3 is CASSYSTRVRYGYTF. DNA for the CDR3: TGTGCCAGCAGTTACTCGACCCGAGTTCGTTATGGCTACACCTTC.